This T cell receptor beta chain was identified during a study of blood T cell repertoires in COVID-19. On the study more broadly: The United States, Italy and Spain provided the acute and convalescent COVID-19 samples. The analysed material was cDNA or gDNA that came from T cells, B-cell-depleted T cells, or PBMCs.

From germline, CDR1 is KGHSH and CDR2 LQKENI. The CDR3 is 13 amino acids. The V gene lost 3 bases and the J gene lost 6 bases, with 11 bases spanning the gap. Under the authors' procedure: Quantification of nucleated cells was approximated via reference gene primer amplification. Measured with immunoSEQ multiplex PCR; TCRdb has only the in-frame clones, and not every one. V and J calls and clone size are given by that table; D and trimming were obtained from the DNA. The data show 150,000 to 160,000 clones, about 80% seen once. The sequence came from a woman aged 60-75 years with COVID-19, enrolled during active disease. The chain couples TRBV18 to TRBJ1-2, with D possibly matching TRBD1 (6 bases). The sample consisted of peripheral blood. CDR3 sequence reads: CASSPRGIDGYTF. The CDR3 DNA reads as TGTGCCAGCTCACCCAGGGGTATCGATGGCTACACCTTC.